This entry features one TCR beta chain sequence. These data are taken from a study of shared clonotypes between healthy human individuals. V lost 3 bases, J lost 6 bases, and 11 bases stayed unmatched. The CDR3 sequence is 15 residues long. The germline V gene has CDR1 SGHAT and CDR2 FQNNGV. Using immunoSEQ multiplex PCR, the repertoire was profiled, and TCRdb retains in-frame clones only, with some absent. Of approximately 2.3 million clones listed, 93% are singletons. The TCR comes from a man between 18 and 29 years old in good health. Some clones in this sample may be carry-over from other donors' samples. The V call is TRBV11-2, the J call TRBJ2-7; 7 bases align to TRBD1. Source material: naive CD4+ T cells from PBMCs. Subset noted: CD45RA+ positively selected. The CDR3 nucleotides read TGTGCCAGCAGCTTTAGTGACAGGGCTAGATCCGAGCAGTACTTC. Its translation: CASSFSDRARSEQYF.